The present T cell receptor beta chain was sequenced within a study of vaccination and CD4 T cells after COVID-19. The wider study: Investigators drew the post-COVID samples a median about 98 days after diagnosis, with a range of 35 to 161. Treatment of control cultures consisted of a CEFX pool, an HIV-1 Nef pool, or no peptide.

Overall study findings and caveats: For convalescent patients, a median around 89% of reactive clones surfaced exclusively after vaccination.

The treatment denotes: roughly ten-day PBMC culture with coronavirus spike peptide pools or control peptides (ViraFEST assay). Sequencing of the DNA from cultured CD4+ T cells was carried out with the Oncomine TCR Beta short-read assay. TCRdb used MiXCR to reprocess the PCR reads, holding one entry per CDR3 protein. The data hold approximately 10,000 distinct CDR3 sequences, with approximately 58% observed a single time. This clonotype has just a few counts. Its antigen is not identified. The germline CDR1 and CDR2 sequences are LNHNV and YYDKDF (reference sequence). The V and J ends lost 3 bases and 1 base respectively, with 6 bases between them. The CDR3 length is 13 residues.

Input material: CD4+ T cells from blood, cultured in vitro. This receptor was obtained from a human donor who had recovered from COVID-19. This sequence joins TRBV15 and TRBJ2-5; D is unresolved. In DNA form, the CDR3 reads TGTGCCACCAGCAGTGGGCCCCAAGAGACCCAGTACTTC. Translating gives CATSSGPQETQYF. The full variable domain, with the rest looked up from reference TRBV15 and TRBJ2-5, is DAMVIQNPRYQVTQFGKPVTLSCSQTLNHNVMYWYQQKSSQAPKLLFHYYDKDFNNEADTPDNFQSRRPNTSFCFLDIRSPGLGDTAMYLCATSSGPQETQYFGPGTRLLVL.